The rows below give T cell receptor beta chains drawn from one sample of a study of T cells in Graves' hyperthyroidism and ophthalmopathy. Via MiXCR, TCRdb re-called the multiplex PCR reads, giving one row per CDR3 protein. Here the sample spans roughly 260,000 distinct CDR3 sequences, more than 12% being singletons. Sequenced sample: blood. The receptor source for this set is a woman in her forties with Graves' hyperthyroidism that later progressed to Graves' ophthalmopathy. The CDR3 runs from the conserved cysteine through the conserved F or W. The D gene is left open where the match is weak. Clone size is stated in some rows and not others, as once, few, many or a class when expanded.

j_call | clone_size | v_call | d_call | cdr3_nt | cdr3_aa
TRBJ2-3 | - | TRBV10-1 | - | TGCACCAGCAGTGCCGGGGGACCCGGAACAGGGGATACGCAGTATTTT | CTSSAGGPGTGDTQYF
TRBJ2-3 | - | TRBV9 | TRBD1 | TGTGCCGGCAGCCCGGACAGGGGGCATACGCAGTATTTT | CAGSPDRGHTQYF
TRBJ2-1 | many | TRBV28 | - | TGTGCCAGCAGTTTTCTAGGGTTGGGTGAGCAGTTCTTC | CASSFLGLGEQFF
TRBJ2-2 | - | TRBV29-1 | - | TGCAGCGTTGAAACGGGAAACACCGGGGAGCTGTTTTTT | CSVETGNTGELFF
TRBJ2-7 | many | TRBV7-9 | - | TGTGCCAGCAGCTTCCAGACCTCCTACGAGCAGTACTTC | CASSFQTSYEQYF
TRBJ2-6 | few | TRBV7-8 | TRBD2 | TGTGCCAGCAGCTTACTAGCGGGAAACCTTAACTCTGGGGCCAACGTCCTGACTTTC | CASSLLAGNLNSGANVLTF
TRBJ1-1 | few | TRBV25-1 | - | TGTGCCAGCAGCGGGTCGGCGTGGACATCCAACACTGAAGCTTTCTTT | CASSGSAWTSNTEAFF
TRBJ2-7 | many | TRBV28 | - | TGTGCCAGCAGGGTAATTGACATACCCTCCTACGAGCAGTACTTC | CASRVIDIPSYEQYF
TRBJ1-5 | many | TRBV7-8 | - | TGTGCCAGCAGCTTAGATACAGGGAGATCCCAGCCCCAGCATTTT | CASSLDTGRSQPQHF
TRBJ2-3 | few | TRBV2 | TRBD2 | TGTGCCAGCAGTACAACCCGAACCCTACTAGCGGGAGTGAGAGATACGCAGTATTTT | CASSTTRTLLAGVRDTQYF
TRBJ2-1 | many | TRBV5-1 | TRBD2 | TGCGCCAGCAGCTCCTTAGCGGGCGGTGGAAAGGGTGAGCAGTTCTTC | CASSSLAGGGKGEQFF
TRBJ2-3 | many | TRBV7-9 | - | TGTGCCAGCAGCTTAATGGTGGGCCATACGCAGTATTTT | CASSLMVGHTQYF
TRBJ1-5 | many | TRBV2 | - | TGTGCCAGCAGTGAAATCAGCTGGAACGAGTGGGAGCCCCAGCATTTT | CASSEISWNEWEPQHF
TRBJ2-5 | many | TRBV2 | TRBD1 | TGTGCCAGCAGAGAAGGGACAGGCCAAGAGACCCAGTACTTC | CASREGTGQETQYF
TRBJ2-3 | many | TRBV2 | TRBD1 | TGTGCCAGCAGGACCCGGGACAGGGGGGTAGATACGCAGTATTTT | CASRTRDRGVDTQYF
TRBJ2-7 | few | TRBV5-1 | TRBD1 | TGCGCCAGCAGCTTAACCTCCGGGACAGGGAACTACGAGCAGTACTTC | CASSLTSGTGNYEQYF
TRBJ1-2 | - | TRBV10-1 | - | TGCGCCAGCAGTGTGTACAGGGACTATGGCTACACCTTC | CASSVYRDYGYTF
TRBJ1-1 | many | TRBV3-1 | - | TGTGCCAGCAGCCAAGATCAGGCCGTGGTCACTGAAGCTTTCTTT | CASSQDQAVVTEAFF
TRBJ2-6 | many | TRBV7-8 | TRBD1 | TGTGCCAGCAGCTTAGAGGCTGCGACAGGGGGAATTAAGGGCTCTGGGGCCAACGTCCTGACTTTC | CASSLEAATGGIKGSGANVLTF
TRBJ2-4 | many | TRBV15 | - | TGTGCCACCAGCAGAGATTACGGAGCCAAAAACATTCAGTACTTC | CATSRDYGAKNIQYF
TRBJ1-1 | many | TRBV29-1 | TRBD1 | TGCAGCGTTGTATTCGCAGACAGGGGTTCTGAAGCTTTCTTT | CSVVFADRGSEAFF
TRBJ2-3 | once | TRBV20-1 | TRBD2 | TGCAGTGCACCAGGGAGTAGCGGGAGAACAGATACGCAGTATTTT | CSAPGSSGRTDTQYF
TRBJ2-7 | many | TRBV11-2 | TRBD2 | TGTGCCAGCAGCTGGGGGGGCGAGCAGTACTTC | CASSWGGEQYF
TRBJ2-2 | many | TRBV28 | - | TGTGCCAGCAGTGCCCAGGCGGGCCCTAACACCGGGGAGCTGTTTTTT | CASSAQAGPNTGELFF
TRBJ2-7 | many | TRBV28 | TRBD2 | TGTGCCAGCAGTTTCCCCACCCCACTAGCGGGAGGGGGTGAGCAGTACTTC | CASSFPTPLAGGGEQYF
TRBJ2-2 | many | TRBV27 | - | TGTGCCAGCAGTTTAAACCGGCTAACATTAGTGTCCGGGGAGCTGTTTTTT | CASSLNRLTLVSGELFF
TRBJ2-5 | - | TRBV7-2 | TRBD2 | TGTGCCGGCAGCTTATGGGTAGCGGGAGGCCAAGAGACCCAGTGCTTC | CAGSLWVAGGQETQCF
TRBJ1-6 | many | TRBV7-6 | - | TGTGCCAGCAGCTTGGGCCACAAGTCCCCAAATTCACCCCTCCACTTT | CASSLGHKSPNSPLHF
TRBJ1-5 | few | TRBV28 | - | TGTGCCAGCATTGGGGGGCGGAGGGGTGATCAGCCCCAGCATTTT | CASIGGRRGDQPQHF
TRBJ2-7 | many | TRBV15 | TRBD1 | TGTGCCACCAGCAGAGCCCGACAGGGTGCGGCCTACGAGCAGTACTTC | CATSRARQGAAYEQYF
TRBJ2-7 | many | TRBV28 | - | TGTGCCAGCACTGTTCGGGCCTCAGCAACTATCTCCTACGAGCAGTACTTC | CASTVRASATISYEQYF
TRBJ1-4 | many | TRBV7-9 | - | TGTGCCAGCAGCTCCACGTCTTCAACTAATGAAAAACTGTTTTTT | CASSSTSSTNEKLFF
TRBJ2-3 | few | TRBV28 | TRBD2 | TGTGCCAGCAGCCAAGCCGCTAGCGGGAGCACAGATACGCAGTATTTT | CASSQAASGSTDTQYF
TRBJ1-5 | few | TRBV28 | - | TGTGCCAGCAGTTTTTATGGAGGCGGGGGCAATCAGCCCCAGCATTTT | CASSFYGGGGNQPQHF
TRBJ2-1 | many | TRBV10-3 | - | TGTGCCATCAGGGATAGCGGAACACAAACCTACAATGAGCAGTTCTTC | CAIRDSGTQTYNEQFF
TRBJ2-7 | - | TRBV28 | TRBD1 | TGTGCCAGCAGGTCCGGGACAGGGGTATTAGAGCAGTACTTC | CASRSGTGVLEQYF
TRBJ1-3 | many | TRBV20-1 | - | TGCAGTGCCTTTCCTTACCTCTCTGGAAACACCATATATTTT | CSAFPYLSGNTIYF
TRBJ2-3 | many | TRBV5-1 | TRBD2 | TGCGCCAGCAGCGGACGAGCGGGAAGAAAAACGAACACAGATACGCAGTATTTT | CASSGRAGRKTNTDTQYF
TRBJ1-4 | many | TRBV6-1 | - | TGTGCCAGCAGTGAGGAGGAAACTAATGAAAAACTGTTTTTT | CASSEEETNEKLFF
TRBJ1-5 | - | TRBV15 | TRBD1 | TGTGCCACCAGCAGAGAAGGCAAGTGGACAGGGGAAAATCAGCCCCAGCATTTT | CATSREGKWTGENQPQHF
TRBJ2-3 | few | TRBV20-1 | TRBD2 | TGCGGTGCTAGAACTATTCCGAGAGGGAGGGCCTTAGATACGCAGTATTTT | CGARTIPRGRALDTQYF
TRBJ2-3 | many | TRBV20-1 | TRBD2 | TGCAGTGCTAGAGGCGGGGGGTTCGCAGATACGCAGTATTTT | CSARGGGFADTQYF
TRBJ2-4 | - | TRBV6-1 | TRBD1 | TGTGCCAGCAGTGCGACAGGGGGGGTGAGAAACATTCAGTACTTC | CASSATGGVRNIQYF
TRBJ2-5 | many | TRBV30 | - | TGTGCCTGGACGCTCCTGCTCGATGTCGAGACCCAGTACTTC | CAWTLLLDVETQYF
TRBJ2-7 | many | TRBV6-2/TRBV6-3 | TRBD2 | TGTGCCAGCAGAACTAGCGGGAGCTACGAGCAGTACTTC | CASRTSGSYEQYF
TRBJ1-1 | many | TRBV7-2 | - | TGTGCCAGCAGCTTATACCAGGGCACTGAAGCTTTCTTT | CASSLYQGTEAFF
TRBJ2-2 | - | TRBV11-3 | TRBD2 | TGTGCCAGCAGCTTTCGACTAGCGGACACCGGGGAGCTGTTTTTT | CASSFRLADTGELFF
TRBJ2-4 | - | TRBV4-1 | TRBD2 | TGCGCCAGCAGCCAAGAATCCCTAGCGGGAGGGTTGTGGGCGAAAAACATTCAGTACTTC | CASSQESLAGGLWAKNIQYF
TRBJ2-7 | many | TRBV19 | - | TGTGCCAGTAGTAATCTGGACGGAACCTACGAGCAGTACTTC | CASSNLDGTYEQYF
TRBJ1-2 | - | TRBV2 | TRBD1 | TGTGCCAGCAGGGATCAAGGGGGCGCAGGCTACACCTTC | CASRDQGGAGYTF